This T cell receptor (beta chain) was observed in a study of shared clonotypes between healthy human individuals. Profiling relied on immunoSEQ multiplex PCR, and the TCRdb table lists in-frame clones only, not all of them. The sample has around 2.1 million clones, roughly 91% seen once. CD8 cells regarded as naive lacked CD45RO, were positively chosen for CCR7, and omitted terminally differentiated effector memory CD45RA+ cells. Each donor was a Caucasian adult residing in Nashville, Tennessee. The CDR3 runs 15 residues. From germline, CDR1 is SQVTM and CDR2 ANQGSEA. V lost 3 bases and J 5 bases, leaving 16 bases between the germline ends. On this clone: Its cognate antigen is unknown.

Findings and limits, study-wide: Since donors were few, the genetic and exposure-history diversity represented was limited. Only blood samples were collected, and tissue repertoires likely differ.

The clonotype comes from a man younger than 35 in good health. Some clones in this sample may be carry-over from other donors' samples. Input material: naive CD8+ T cells from PBMCs. The V gene is TRBV29-1, the J gene TRBJ2-2; weak D call: TRBD1 (6 bases). CDR3: CSVDGQGSSTGELFF. CDR3 DNA sequence: TGCAGCGTTGACGGGCAGGGGAGTAGTACCGGGGAGCTGTTTTTT.